This entry describes one TCR beta chain. The antigen is undetermined. The data originate from a study of T cell repertoires in cytomegalovirus infection. TCRdb reprocessed the reads with MiXCR, giving one entry per CDR3 protein. The sample has roughly 240,000 distinct CDR3 sequences, around 6.2% seen once. Broader study findings: CMV carriers with the relevant HLA were identified by cumulative public TCR beta family frequency.

Germline-derived CDR1 and CDR2 are MNHEY and SVGAGI. V shed 6 bases and J shed 7 bases, with 15 bases lying between them. This CDR3 is 13 amino acids long. The rearrangement links TRBV6-5 to TRBJ1-2; D uncertain. The specimen was PBMCs. The source of this sequence is a human donor in good health (CMV status not recorded). Some clones in this sample may be carry-over from other donors' samples. In nucleotides, the CDR3 is TGTGCCAGCAGCCCCTCCTCACCGTTTGGCTACACCTTC. Translation gives CASSPSSPFGYTF.